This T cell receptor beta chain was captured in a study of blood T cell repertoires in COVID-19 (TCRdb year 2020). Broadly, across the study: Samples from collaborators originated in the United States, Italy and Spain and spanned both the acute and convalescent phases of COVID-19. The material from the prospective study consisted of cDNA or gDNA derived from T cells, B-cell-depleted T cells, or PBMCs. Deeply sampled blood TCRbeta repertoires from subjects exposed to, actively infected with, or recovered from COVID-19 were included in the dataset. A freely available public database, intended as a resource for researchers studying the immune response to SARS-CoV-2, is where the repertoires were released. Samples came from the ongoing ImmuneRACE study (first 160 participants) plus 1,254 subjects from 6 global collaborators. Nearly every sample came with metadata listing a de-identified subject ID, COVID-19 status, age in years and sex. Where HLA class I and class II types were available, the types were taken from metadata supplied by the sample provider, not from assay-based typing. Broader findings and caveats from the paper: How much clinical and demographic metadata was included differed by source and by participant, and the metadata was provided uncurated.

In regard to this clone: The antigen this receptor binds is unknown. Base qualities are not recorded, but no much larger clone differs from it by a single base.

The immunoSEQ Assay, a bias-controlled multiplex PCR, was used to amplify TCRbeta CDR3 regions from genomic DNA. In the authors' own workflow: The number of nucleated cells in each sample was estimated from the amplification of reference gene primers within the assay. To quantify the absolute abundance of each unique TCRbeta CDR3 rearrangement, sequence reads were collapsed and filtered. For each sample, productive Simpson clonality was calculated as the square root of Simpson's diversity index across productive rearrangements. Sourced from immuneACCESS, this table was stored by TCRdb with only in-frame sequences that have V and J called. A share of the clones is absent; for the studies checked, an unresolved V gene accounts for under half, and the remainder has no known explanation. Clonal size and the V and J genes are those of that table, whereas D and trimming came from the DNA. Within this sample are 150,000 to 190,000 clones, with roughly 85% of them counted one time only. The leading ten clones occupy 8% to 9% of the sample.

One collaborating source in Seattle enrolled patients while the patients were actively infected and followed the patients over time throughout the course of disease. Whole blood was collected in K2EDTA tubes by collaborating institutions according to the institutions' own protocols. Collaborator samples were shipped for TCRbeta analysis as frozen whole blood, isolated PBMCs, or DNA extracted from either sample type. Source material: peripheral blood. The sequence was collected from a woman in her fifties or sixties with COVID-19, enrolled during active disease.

Read as DNA, the sequence is TGTGCCAGCAGTTCCAGCCAGACAGGGGGGAACGAGCAGTACGTC. Translated, this is CASSSSQTGGNEQYV. The sequence links TRBV6-5 to TRBJ2-7, and TRBD1 aligns with 9 junction nucleotides. From the cysteine up to the valine, the CDR3 has a length of 15 residues. Solely the CDR3 DNA is kept, with 45 bases framed from the first base. Compared with germline, V lacks 4 bases and J lacks 5 bases; bases without a gene match: 9. CDR1 MNHEY and CDR2 SVGAGI were looked up in the germline V gene.